The source of this T cell receptor (beta chain) is a study of cytomegalovirus exposure and HLA in healthy donors. Study-level points and caveats: Association of about 17,000 TCR beta sequences with HLA alleles was found at 0.05 false discovery rate in a later analysis. It was in a later analysis that TCR association rates were seen to vary by HLA locus, highest for DRB1 and lowest for HLA-C.

The PCR had 60 Vbeta and 13 Jbeta primers. Profiling relied on immunoSEQ multiplex PCR, and the TCRdb table lists in-frame clones only, not all of them. Of 99,000 or so clones in the sample, 65% to 90% were seen once. Concerning this clone: Antigen: not known.

The origin of this receptor is a man aged 25 to 40 in good health and CMV-seropositive. Sample: PBMCs.

The CDR3 is CASTHTFSGGTQYF. Written as DNA, the CDR3 is TGTGCCAGCACCCACACCTTCTCGGGAGGGACCCAGTACTTC. This sequence joins TRBV28 and TRBJ2-5; 7 bases line up with TRBD2. CDR1 and CDR2 (germline): MDHEN, SYDVKM. The length of the CDR3 is 14 residues. Trimming cost V 7 bases and J 7 bases; bases outside gene matches: 12.